This T cell receptor (beta chain) was identified during a study of T cell repertoires in cytomegalovirus infection. Overall study: Public TCR beta signatures marked donors with CMV infection and the matching HLA. Study observations and caveats: CMV-specific TCR beta clonotypes restricted by HLA-C were the ones dominating the ex vivo response. Totalled public TCR beta family frequency picked out people who carried CMV plus the relevant HLA.

This clonotype occurred many times. Its antigen is unknown. TCRdb re-derived calls from the reads in MiXCR, one entry per CDR3 protein. Of under 350,000 distinct CDR3 sequences listed, 22% were seen once; the top ten hold approximately 19%. This receptor was obtained from a human donor in good health (CMV status not recorded). Some clones in this sample may be carry-over from other donors' samples. The source material was cultured PBMCs, sampled from culture after CMV antigen stimulation.

DNA for the CDR3: TGTGCCAGCAGCTTAGGCTTAAGCACCTACGAGCAGTACTTC. Residues: CASSLGLSTYEQYF. This sequence joins TRBV7-2 and TRBJ2-7; D not certain. Looked up from germline, CDR1 is SGHTA and CDR2 is FQGNSA. Trimming took 1 base from V and 2 from J, leaving 9 bases between them. The CDR3 is 14 amino acids.